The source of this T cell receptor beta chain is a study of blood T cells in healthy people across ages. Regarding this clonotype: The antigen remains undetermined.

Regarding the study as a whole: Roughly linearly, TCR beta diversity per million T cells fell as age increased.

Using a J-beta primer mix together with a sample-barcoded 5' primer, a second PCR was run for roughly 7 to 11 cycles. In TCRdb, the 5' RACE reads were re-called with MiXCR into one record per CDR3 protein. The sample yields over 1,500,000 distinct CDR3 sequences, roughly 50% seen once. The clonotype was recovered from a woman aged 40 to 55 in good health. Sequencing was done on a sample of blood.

This CDR3 reads CASSHFRGERGYTF. The CDR3 coding sequence is TGTGCCAGCAGCCACTTCCGAGGGGAGAGGGGCTACACCTTC. The gene calls are TRBV7-2 and TRBJ1-2, with D possibly TRBD1 on 5 matching bases. Germline values: CDR1 SGHTA, CDR2 FQGNSA. Trimming left V 5 bases short and J 8 bases short, with 18 bases between. This CDR3 is built from 14 residues.